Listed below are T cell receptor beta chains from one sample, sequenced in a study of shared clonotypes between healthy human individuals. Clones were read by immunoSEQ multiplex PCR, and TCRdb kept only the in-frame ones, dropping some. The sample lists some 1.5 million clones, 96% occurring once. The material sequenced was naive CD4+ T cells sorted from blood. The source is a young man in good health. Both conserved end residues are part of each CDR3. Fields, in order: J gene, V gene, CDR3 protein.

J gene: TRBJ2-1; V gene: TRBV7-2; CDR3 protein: CASSWEVGGNNEQFF
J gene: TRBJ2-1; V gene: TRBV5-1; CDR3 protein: CASSLEAASYNEQFF
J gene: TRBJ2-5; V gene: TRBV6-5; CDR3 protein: CASNPFAGGRETQYF
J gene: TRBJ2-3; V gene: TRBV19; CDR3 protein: CASSQGHSTDTQYF
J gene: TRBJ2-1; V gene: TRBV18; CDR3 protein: CASSPRSGPGLGSLQQFF
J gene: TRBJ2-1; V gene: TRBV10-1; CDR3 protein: CASSESTVNEQFF
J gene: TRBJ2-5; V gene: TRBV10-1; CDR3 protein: CASSEGGPQETQYF
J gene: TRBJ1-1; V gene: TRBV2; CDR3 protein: CASRYRGGTEAFF
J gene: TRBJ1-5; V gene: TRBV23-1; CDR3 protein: CASSPDDSNQPQHF
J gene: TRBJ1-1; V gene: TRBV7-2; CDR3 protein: CASSFAARDRNTEAFF
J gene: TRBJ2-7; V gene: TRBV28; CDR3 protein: CASRLQGSYEQYF
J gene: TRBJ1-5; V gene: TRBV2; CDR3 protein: CASSRDSMRSNQPQHF
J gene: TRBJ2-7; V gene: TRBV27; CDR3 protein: CASARRTSGIKFSYEQYF
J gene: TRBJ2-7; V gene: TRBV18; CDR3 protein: CASSPRQATYEQYF
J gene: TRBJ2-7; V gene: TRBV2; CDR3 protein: CASSDKGLEQYF
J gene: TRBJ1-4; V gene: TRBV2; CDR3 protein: CASSLGRQSEKLFF
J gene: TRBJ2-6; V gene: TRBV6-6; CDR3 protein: CASTLDSGANVLTF
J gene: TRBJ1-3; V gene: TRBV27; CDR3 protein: CASRPAGGGTIYF
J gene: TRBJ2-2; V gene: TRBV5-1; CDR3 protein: CASSSSPSVANTGELFF
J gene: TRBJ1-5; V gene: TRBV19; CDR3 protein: CASRDRDFQPQHF
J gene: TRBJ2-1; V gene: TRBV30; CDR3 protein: CAWSGGLRNNEQFF
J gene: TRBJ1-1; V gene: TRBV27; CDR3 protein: CASTQRLEAFF
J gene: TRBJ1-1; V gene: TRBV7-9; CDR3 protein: CASSFQPGRSTEAFF
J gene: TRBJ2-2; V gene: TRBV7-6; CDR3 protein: CASSRNSAGELFF
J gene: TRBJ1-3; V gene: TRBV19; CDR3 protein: CASSMGTASDTIYF
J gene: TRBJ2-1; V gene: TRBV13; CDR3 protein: CASSARSDGGREERNEQFF
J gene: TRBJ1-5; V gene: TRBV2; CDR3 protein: CASSPPMTGLNQPQHF
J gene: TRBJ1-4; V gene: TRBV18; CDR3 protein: CASSPPRQGNEKLFF
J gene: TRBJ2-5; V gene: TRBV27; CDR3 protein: CASSLSIRTYQETQYF
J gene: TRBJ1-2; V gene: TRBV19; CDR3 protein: CASSLLLPYGYTF
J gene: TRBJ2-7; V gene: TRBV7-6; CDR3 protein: CASSLGPKGTIYEQYF
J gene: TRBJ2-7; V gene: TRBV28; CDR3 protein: CASSSLTGGTYEQYF
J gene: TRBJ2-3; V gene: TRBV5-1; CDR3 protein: CASSLDGAADTQYF
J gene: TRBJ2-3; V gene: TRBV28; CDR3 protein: CASSFLAGGGDTQYF
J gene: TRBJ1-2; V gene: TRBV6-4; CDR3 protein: CASSDSGRVGYTF
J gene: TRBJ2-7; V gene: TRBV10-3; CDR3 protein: CAISDTSGRAGEQYF
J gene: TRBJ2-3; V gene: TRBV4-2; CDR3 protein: CASSQDHLAGVPDTQYF
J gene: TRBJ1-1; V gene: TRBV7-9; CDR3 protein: CASSLDPGTEAFF
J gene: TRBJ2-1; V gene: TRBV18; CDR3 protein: CASSPPSGLGEQFF
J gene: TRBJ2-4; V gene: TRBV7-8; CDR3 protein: CASSLTSGSAKNIQYF
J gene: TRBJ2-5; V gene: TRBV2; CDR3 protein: CASNAGVETQYF
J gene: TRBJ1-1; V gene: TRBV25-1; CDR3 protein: CASSGSRGGDTEAFF
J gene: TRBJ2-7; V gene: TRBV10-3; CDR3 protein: CAISEMTSGKNEQYF
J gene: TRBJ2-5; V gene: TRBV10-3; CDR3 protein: CAISESTGHQETQYF
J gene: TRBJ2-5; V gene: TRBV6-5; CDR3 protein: CASSRQGEETQYF
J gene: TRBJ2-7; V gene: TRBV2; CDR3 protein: CASSDTGAVGEQYF
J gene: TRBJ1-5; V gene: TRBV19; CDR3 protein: CASSVLTGRNQPQHF
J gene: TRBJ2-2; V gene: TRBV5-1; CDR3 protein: CASSRIESAGELFF
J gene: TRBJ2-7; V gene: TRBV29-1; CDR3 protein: CSVTGTSGSLGQYF
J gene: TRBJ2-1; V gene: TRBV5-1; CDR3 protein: CASSLLAGGDYNEQFF
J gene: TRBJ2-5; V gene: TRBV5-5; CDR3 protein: CASSGLAGGYQETQYF
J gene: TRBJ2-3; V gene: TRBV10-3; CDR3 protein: CAISPGQAGTDTQYF
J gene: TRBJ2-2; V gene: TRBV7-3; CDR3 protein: CASSPRDFLNTGELFF
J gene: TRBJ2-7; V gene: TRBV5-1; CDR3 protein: CASNRVPYEQYF
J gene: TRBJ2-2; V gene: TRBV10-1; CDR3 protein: CASSRGASGRDGELFF